This T cell receptor (beta chain) derives from a study of blood T cell repertoires in COVID-19. The CDR3 totals 13 residues. V dropped 4 bases and J dropped 4; count of bases not matched to a gene: 3. The germline V gene has CDR1 SNHLY and CDR2 FYNNEI. Data came from immunoSEQ multiplex PCR; TCRdb stores just in-frame clones and leaves some out. The table lists about 270,000 clones, 75% to 90% of them singletons, with approximately 4% in the top ten. The rearrangement uses TRBV2 and TRBJ1-2; 7 nucleotides align to TRBD1. This clonotype was sampled from a young woman with acute COVID-19. The sequencing sample was made of PBMCs or T cells enriched from blood (not recorded which). The CDR3 spells CASSVGTAYGYTF. The DNA of the CDR3 is TGTGCCAGCAGTGTCGGGACAGCCTATGGCTACACCTTC.